This is a list of T cell receptor beta chains from one sample in a study of cytomegalovirus exposure and HLA in healthy donors. Assay used: immunoSEQ multiplex PCR; TCRdb lists only in-frame clones, some missing. The table lists 91,000 or so clones, more than 75% of them singletons. Sequencing was performed on PBMCs. The source is a man aged 25-45 years in good health and CMV-seropositive. The CDR3 runs from the conserved cysteine through the conserved F or W. The D gene is left open where the match is weak. Expanded clones get a size class; other rows say once, few or many, or leave the size out.

TRBJ2-7 TRBV28 . . TGTGCCAGCAGTTTATATGGGGTGGGGGCCGAGCAGTACTTC CASSLYGVGAEQYF
TRBJ1-2 TRBV7-9 . TRBD1 TGTTCCAGCAGCGCGGGGACAGTGGGCTACACCTTC CSSSAGTVGYTF
TRBJ2-1 TRBV7-7 . TRBD2 TGTGCTAGCAGACCTCTAGCGGGGGACTACAATGAGCAGTTCTTC CASRPLAGDYNEQFF
TRBJ1-6 TRBV7-9 . . TGTGCCAGCAGCTTAGGGGCCTCCTATAATTCACCCCTCCACTTT CASSLGASYNSPLHF
TRBJ2-7 TRBV7-9 . TRBD2 TGTGCCAGCAGCTTATCGCGGGAGTCGTACGAGCAGTACTTC CASSLSRESYEQYF
TRBJ1-5 TRBV5-4 . . TGTGCCAGCCGTCTCAATCCCGATAAGGGGATAAGAGGTCAGCCCCAGCATTTT CASRLNPDKGIRGQPQHF
TRBJ2-2 TRBV7-2 . . TGTGCCAGCAGCTTAGTCAGGGGAAACACCGGGGAGCTGTTTTTT CASSLVRGNTGELFF
TRBJ1-4 TRBV7-2 . TRBD1 TGTGCCAGCAGCCTTCGGACAGGGGCCATCAATGAAAAACTGTTTTTT CASSLRTGAINEKLFF
TRBJ2-5 TRBV7-9 . . TGTGCCAGCAGCGGGAGCCTGAGGGCGGCAGGAGAGACCCAGTACTTC CASSGSLRAAGETQYF
TRBJ2-5 TRBV9 . TRBD1 TGTGCCAGCAGCACCCGACAGGGACGGGGCGAGACCCAGTACTTC CASSTRQGRGETQYF
TRBJ2-5 TRBV5-1 . . TGCGCCGGGCGTGACGGAGGGAGGCCGGAAGAGACCCAGTACTTC CAGRDGGRPEETQYF
TRBJ1-2 TRBV4-2 . . TGTGCCAGCAGCCAACCCCTCGAGGAGGCTAACTATGGCTACACCTTC CASSQPLEEANYGYTF
TRBJ2-5 TRBV7-9 . . TGTGCCAGCAGCCAAAGGACGGGGATCTCACAAGAGACCCAGTACTTC CASSQRTGISQETQYF
TRBJ1-1 TRBV18 . . TGTGCCAGCTCACCAGGGGGAGGGGGGAACACTGAAGCTTTCTTT CASSPGGGGNTEAFF
TRBJ1-5 TRBV19 . . TGTGCCAGTAGTATAGTTGAGGGCAATCAGCCCCAGCATTTT CASSIVEGNQPQHF
TRBJ2-5 TRBV19 few . TGTGCCAGTAGTATGGGTCGCGGGGTCGGGGAGACCCAGTACTTC CASSMGRGVGETQYF
TRBJ2-7 TRBV29-1 . TRBD1 TGCAGCGCCGTCGACAGGGGTAACGAGCAGTACTTC CSAVDRGNEQYF
TRBJ1-2 TRBV6-5 . TRBD1 TGTGCCAGCAGTTTGACAGGGCTTGATGGCTACACCTTC CASSLTGLDGYTF
TRBJ2-3 TRBV5-1 few TRBD1 TGCGCCAGCACGCAAGTGGGGACAGGGCGAGATACGCAGTATTTT CASTQVGTGRDTQYF
TRBJ2-7 TRBV6-5 few . TGTGCCAGCAGTTACTCCGGGGGAAGAGGGGCCTACGAGCAGTACTTC CASSYSGGRGAYEQYF
TRBJ2-3 TRBV7-2 . TRBD2 TGTGCCAGCAGCTCGGCTAGCGGGAGGAGGGCAGATACGCAGTATTTT CASSSASGRRADTQYF
TRBJ2-1 TRBV28 . . TGTGCCAGCAGGACTACAGGGAGCTCCTACAATGAGCAGTTCTTC CASRTTGSSYNEQFF
TRBJ2-1 TRBV6-5 . TRBD2 TGTGCCAGCAGACTAACTAGCGGGTCCTACAATGAGCAGTTCTTC CASRLTSGSYNEQFF
TRBJ1-2 TRBV27 . . TGTGCCAGCAGCCCCGGGGACTATGGCTACACCTTC CASSPGDYGYTF
TRBJ1-1 TRBV6-5 . TRBD1 TGTGCCAGCAGTAAGCGACAGGGAGGCACTGAAGCTTTCTTT CASSKRQGGTEAFF
TRBJ2-3 TRBV7-2 . . TGTGCCAGCAGCTTAGTGGGGGGGCGAGCGGATACGCAGTATTTT CASSLVGGRADTQYF
TRBJ1-2 TRBV6-6 . . TGTGCCAGCAGCCCGGAGCCCTATGGCTACACCTTC CASSPEPYGYTF
TRBJ2-1 TRBV7-3 . . TGTGCCAGCAGCTTCGGATGGAGGAGTGAGCAGTTCTTC CASSFGWRSEQFF
TRBJ1-1 TRBV5-4 . . TGTGCCAGCAGCTTACAGGGTGTGAACACTGAAGCTTTCTTT CASSLQGVNTEAFF
TRBJ1-4 TRBV7-3 . . TGTGCCAGCAGCTTAACCGGGACAATAGGCGAAAAACTGTTTTTT CASSLTGTIGEKLFF
TRBJ1-1 TRBV5-1 . TRBD1 TGCGCCAGCAGCTTGTGGGGGAGACAGGGTCATCTTGCGAACACTGAAGCTTTCTTT CASSLWGRQGHLANTEAFF
TRBJ1-6 TRBV9 . TRBD1 TGTGCCAGCAGCGTAGCGACGGGACAGGGGTCTCGGACCCTCCACTTT CASSVATGQGSRTLHF
TRBJ2-1 TRBV7-7 . TRBD1 TGTGCTAGCAGCTTAGGACAGGGGTGGGATGAGCAGTTCTTC CASSLGQGWDEQFF
TRBJ2-5 TRBV11-1 once TRBD2 TGTGCCAGCAGCTTATCGCTAGCGGGAAGGGAGACCCAGTACTTC CASSLSLAGRETQYF
TRBJ1-1 TRBV5-1 . . TGCGCCAGCAGCTTGGGATTAAACGGGGTCAGCACTGAAGCTTTCTTT CASSLGLNGVSTEAFF
TRBJ1-1 TRBV7-9 . . TGTGCCAGCAGCTTAGGAACGGGTACTGAAGCTTTCTTT CASSLGTGTEAFF
TRBJ2-2 TRBV4-3 . TRBD1 TGCGCCAGCAGCAATGATTATGGGACAGGCACGACCGGGGAGCTGTTTTTT CASSNDYGTGTTGELFF
TRBJ2-5 TRBV4-1 few TRBD2 TGCGCCAGCAGCCAAGTGTCCGCGGGGGGGCCGAAGACCCAGTACTTC CASSQVSAGGPKTQYF
TRBJ2-2 TRBV6-5 . . TGTGCCAGCAGTTACTCTGGCGGGAACACCGGGGAGCTGTTTTTT CASSYSGGNTGELFF
TRBJ1-1 TRBV7-3 . TRBD1 TGTGCCAGCAGCTTATCAGGGACAGGGGCGACTGAAGCTTTCTTT CASSLSGTGATEAFF
TRBJ2-1 TRBV9 . TRBD1 TGTGCCAGCAGCGTAACAGGGGGCTACAATGAGCAGTTCTTC CASSVTGGYNEQFF
TRBJ2-3 TRBV5-4 once . TGTGCCAGCAGCTTTGAGCGGGGCACAGATACGCAGTATTTT CASSFERGTDTQYF
TRBJ2-2 TRBV7-9 . . TGTGCCAGCCCGGAGGAGAACACCGGGGAGCTGTTTTTT CASPEENTGELFF
TRBJ1-2 TRBV2 . TRBD1 TGTGCCAGCAAACCGAACAGGGGAGCTAACTATGGCTACACCTTC CASKPNRGANYGYTF
TRBJ2-6 TRBV7-6 . . TGTGCCAGCAGCCCCGTCGGAGGGAGCTCTGGGGCCAACGTCCTGACTTTC CASSPVGGSSGANVLTF
TRBJ1-2 TRBV7-9 . . TGTGCCAGCGGAAGGGAGCCTCCCGGGTATGGCTACACCTTC CASGREPPGYGYTF
TRBJ1-6 TRBV11-2 . . TGTGCCAGCAGCACCATTACAGGGACTAATTCACCCCTCCACTTT CASSTITGTNSPLHF
TRBJ1-6 TRBV2 . . TGTGCCAGTCAATCGAGGGCCTCATCACCCCTCCACTTT CASQSRASSPLHF
TRBJ2-5 TRBV2 . TRBD1 TGTGCCAGCATAGGTACAGGGGGGAAGACCCAGTACTTC CASIGTGGKTQYF
TRBJ1-5 TRBV19 . . TGTGCCAGTAGTATGGGCACCCAAAGAAGTCAGCCCCAGCATTTT CASSMGTQRSQPQHF
TRBJ1-2 TRBV29-1 . . TGCAGCGTCGGACAACCGGGCTACACCTTC CSVGQPGYTF